These T cell receptor beta chains were read from a single sample in a study of technical replicates of blood from a few donors. The method was immunoSEQ multiplex PCR; TCRdb's version includes in-frame clones alone and lacks a portion of them. The sample yields about 60,000 clones, about 87% seen once. Sequencing used PBMCs. The receptor source for this set is a human donor in good health. Some clones in this sample may be carry-over from other donors' samples. CDR3s include the opening cysteine and the closing phenylalanine or tryptophan. Each record gives: clone size, V gene, D gene, J gene, CDR3 protein, CDR3 DNA. The D gene is left open where the match is weak. Only part of the rows carry a size: once, few, many, or a class if the clone is expanded.

clone size: -
V gene: TRBV30
D gene: TRBD2
J gene: TRBJ2-7
CDR3 protein: CAWSGGGSSYEQYF
CDR3 DNA: TGTGCCTGGAGTGGTGGCGGGAGCTCCTACGAGCAGTACTTC

clone size: -
V gene: TRBV25-1
D gene: -
J gene: TRBJ1-2
CDR3 protein: CASSEIGVRGFEGYTF
CDR3 DNA: TGTGCCAGCAGTGAGATTGGAGTCAGGGGATTCGAAGGCTACACCTTC

clone size: -
V gene: TRBV5-1
D gene: -
J gene: TRBJ2-1
CDR3 protein: CASSSDREGEQFF
CDR3 DNA: TGCGCCAGCAGCTCGGACAGGGAGGGTGAGCAGTTCTTC

clone size: -
V gene: TRBV7-3
D gene: TRBD2
J gene: TRBJ2-3
CDR3 protein: CASSLAGGTDTQYF
CDR3 DNA: TGTGCCAGCAGCTTAGCGGGGGGCACAGATACGCAGTATTTT

clone size: -
V gene: TRBV7-6
D gene: -
J gene: TRBJ2-7
CDR3 protein: CASSSRPARAGGNEQYF
CDR3 DNA: TGTGCCAGCAGCTCCCGCCCGGCTCGGGCCGGAGGAAACGAGCAGTACTTC

clone size: -
V gene: TRBV7-7
D gene: TRBD1
J gene: TRBJ1-4
CDR3 protein: CASSTGTGVEKLFF
CDR3 DNA: TGTGCCAGCAGCACGGGGACAGGGGTTGAAAAACTGTTTTTT

clone size: once
V gene: TRBV5-1
D gene: -
J gene: TRBJ1-5
CDR3 protein: CASSVDSKNQPQHF
CDR3 DNA: TGCGCCAGCAGCGTCGACAGTAAAAATCAGCCCCAGCATTTT

clone size: once
V gene: TRBV7-3
D gene: TRBD2
J gene: TRBJ2-1
CDR3 protein: CASSLLAGTYNEQFF
CDR3 DNA: TGTGCCAGCAGCTTATTAGCGGGAACCTACAATGAGCAGTTCTTC

clone size: few
V gene: TRBV14
D gene: TRBD2
J gene: TRBJ2-6
CDR3 protein: CASSPLAGGPGANVLTF
CDR3 DNA: TGTGCCAGCAGCCCACTAGCGGGAGGTCCTGGGGCCAACGTCCTGACTTTC

clone size: -
V gene: TRBV5-1
D gene: TRBD2
J gene: TRBJ2-1
CDR3 protein: CASSREGSGSHLSSYNEQFF
CDR3 DNA: TGCGCCAGCAGCCGAGAAGGTAGCGGGAGTCATCTCTCATCCTACAATGAGCAGTTCTTC

clone size: -
V gene: TRBV7-7
D gene: -
J gene: TRBJ1-1
CDR3 protein: CASSPPGGTEAFF
CDR3 DNA: TGTGCCAGCAGCCCCCCGGGGGGCACTGAAGCTTTCTTT

clone size: -
V gene: TRBV29-1
D gene: TRBD2
J gene: TRBJ2-5
CDR3 protein: CSVEGGGYQETQYF
CDR3 DNA: TGCAGCGTTGAAGGCGGGGGTTACCAAGAGACCCAGTACTTC

clone size: -
V gene: TRBV5-1
D gene: TRBD1
J gene: TRBJ1-1
CDR3 protein: CASSPGTGALGTEAFF
CDR3 DNA: TGCGCCAGCAGTCCCGGGACAGGGGCCCTGGGGACTGAAGCTTTCTTT

clone size: -
V gene: TRBV6-6
D gene: TRBD1
J gene: TRBJ1-2
CDR3 protein: CASSKGQENNYGYTF
CDR3 DNA: TGTGCCAGCAGTAAAGGACAGGAGAATAACTATGGCTACACCTTC

clone size: -
V gene: TRBV27
D gene: TRBD1
J gene: TRBJ1-5
CDR3 protein: CASSVKRGLPDQPQHF
CDR3 DNA: TGTGCCAGCAGTGTAAAGAGGGGGCTTCCGGATCAGCCCCAGCATTTT

clone size: few
V gene: TRBV6-5
D gene: TRBD1
J gene: TRBJ1-5
CDR3 protein: CASSKFTGGDQPQHF
CDR3 DNA: TGTGCCAGCAGTAAGTTTACAGGGGGCGATCAGCCCCAGCATTTT

clone size: -
V gene: TRBV15
D gene: -
J gene: TRBJ2-1
CDR3 protein: CATSREVGPYNEQFF
CDR3 DNA: TGTGCCACCAGCAGAGAGGTGGGCCCCTACAATGAGCAGTTCTTC

clone size: few
V gene: TRBV6-5
D gene: -
J gene: TRBJ1-6
CDR3 protein: CASSYSPSGNSPLHF
CDR3 DNA: TGTGCCAGCAGTTACTCCCCATCAGGGAATTCACCCCTCCACTTT

clone size: -
V gene: TRBV5-4
D gene: -
J gene: TRBJ2-3
CDR3 protein: CASSLGAQGPSTDTQYF
CDR3 DNA: TGTGCCAGCAGCTTGGGGGCCCAAGGCCCTAGCACAGATACGCAGTATTTT

clone size: -
V gene: TRBV7-3
D gene: -
J gene: TRBJ2-5
CDR3 protein: CASSSGETQYF
CDR3 DNA: TGTGCCAGCAGCTCAGGGGAGACCCAGTACTTC

clone size: -
V gene: TRBV5-1
D gene: -
J gene: TRBJ1-2
CDR3 protein: CASSLVQDWDYTF
CDR3 DNA: TGCGCCAGCAGCTTGGTCCAGGACTGGGACTACACCTTC

clone size: -
V gene: TRBV29-1
D gene: -
J gene: TRBJ2-5
CDR3 protein: CSGGEETQYF
CDR3 DNA: TGCAGCGGGGGAGAGGAGACCCAGTACTTC

clone size: -
V gene: TRBV4-3
D gene: -
J gene: TRBJ2-3
CDR3 protein: CASSQESSHADTQYF
CDR3 DNA: TGCGCCAGCAGCCAAGAGTCTAGTCACGCAGATACGCAGTATTTT

clone size: -
V gene: TRBV7-2
D gene: TRBD2
J gene: TRBJ2-3
CDR3 protein: CASSLELAGGQSQYF
CDR3 DNA: TGTGCCAGCAGCTTAGAACTAGCGGGGGGGCAATCGCAGTATTTT

clone size: -
V gene: TRBV5-1
D gene: TRBD2
J gene: TRBJ2-2
CDR3 protein: CASSRTSDRTGELFF
CDR3 DNA: TGCGCCAGCAGCAGGACTAGCGACCGGACCGGGGAGCTGTTTTTT

clone size: -
V gene: TRBV7-9
D gene: -
J gene: TRBJ2-7
CDR3 protein: CASGTTGVRYEQYF
CDR3 DNA: TGTGCCAGCGGAACAACAGGAGTTAGGTACGAGCAGTACTTC

clone size: -
V gene: TRBV7-9
D gene: -
J gene: TRBJ1-5
CDR3 protein: CASSLDRSGNQPQHF
CDR3 DNA: TGTGCCAGCAGCTTAGATAGGTCAGGGAATCAGCCCCAGCATTTT

clone size: -
V gene: TRBV19
D gene: TRBD1
J gene: TRBJ1-2
CDR3 protein: CASSSGQGGYTF
CDR3 DNA: TGTGCCAGTAGTTCCGGACAGGGTGGCTACACCTTC

clone size: -
V gene: TRBV19
D gene: -
J gene: TRBJ1-1
CDR3 protein: CASRGGGLAVTEAFF
CDR3 DNA: TGTGCCAGTAGGGGCGGGGGCTTGGCGGTTACTGAAGCTTTCTTT